A selection of T cell receptor beta chains follows, all from one sample in a study of T cells after yellow fever vaccination. TCRdb processed the 5' RACE reads anew with MiXCR; each CDR3 protein has one entry. The sample includes 450,000 to 650,000 distinct CDR3 sequences, 13% of them seen just once. The sample was PBMCs, taken on the day of the yellow fever booster vaccination. These receptors came from a man aged 25-40 years who received the YFV17D yellow fever vaccine. Both conserved end residues are part of each CDR3. The D gene is left open where the match is weak. A clone size is listed for some rows: how often the clone was seen (once, few, many), or a class if it is expanded.

15	TRBV28	TRBD2	-	TRBJ2-2	TGTGCCAGCAGTTTCAGCGGGAGTGGGGCCGGGGAGCTGTTTTTT	CASSFSGSGAGELFF
12	TRBV11-3	-	few	TRBJ2-1	TGTGCCAGCAGCTCCCCCAGTTCGAAGCAGTTCTTC	CASSSPSSKQFF
15	TRBV7-9	-	few	TRBJ2-7	TGTGCCAGCAGCTTAGGCCTTGGAGTCGGTTACGAGCAGTACTTC	CASSLGLGVGYEQYF
15	TRBV4-3	-	-	TRBJ1-2	TGCGCCAGCAGCCCATTGGGCGCCAGGGCGGATGGCTACACCTTC	CASSPLGARADGYTF
14	TRBV6-1	-	-	TRBJ1-5	TGTGCCAGCTCCCCCTCAGGGAACAATCAGCCCCAGCATTTT	CASSPSGNNQPQHF
13	TRBV12-3/TRBV12-4	TRBD1	few	TRBJ2-3	TGTGCCAGCAGACGGACAGGGGAAGATACGCAGTATTTT	CASRRTGEDTQYF
15	TRBV4-3	-	few	TRBJ1-4	TGCGCCAGCAGCCAAGAAGGACAGCATGTGGAAAAACTGTTTTTT	CASSQEGQHVEKLFF
16	TRBV12-3/TRBV12-4	TRBD1	few	TRBJ2-2	TGTGCCAGCAGCCCTCCCCCGGACAGGGGTTTCGGGGAGCTGTTTTTT	CASSPPPDRGFGELFF
14	TRBV6-1	-	-	TRBJ1-1	TGTGCCAGCAGTCTCAAAGGGCCCCAGACTGAAGCTTTCTTT	CASSLKGPQTEAFF
12	TRBV29-1	-	many	TRBJ2-3	TGCAGCGAAAAGGGGGTTTCGGATACGCAGTATTTT	CSEKGVSDTQYF
21	TRBV11-2	TRBD2	-	TRBJ2-5	TGTGCCAGCAGCACCCGGACTAGCGGGAGGGCGAATCCCCCGGGAGGAGAGACCCAGTACTTC	CASSTRTSGRANPPGGETQYF
14	TRBV10-3	-	-	TRBJ2-1	TGTGCCATCAGCTCGACTAGGGGGAAAAATGAGCAGTTCTTC	CAISSTRGKNEQFF
13	TRBV18	-	few	TRBJ2-3	TGTGCCAGCTCAAAGCACAGGGCAGATACGCAGTATTTT	CASSKHRADTQYF
14	TRBV7-7	-	-	TRBJ2-1	TGTGCTAGCAGCCCGTCTCAGGGGCTAGGTGAGCAGTTCTTC	CASSPSQGLGEQFF
14	TRBV20-1	-	-	TRBJ1-5	TGCAGTGCGATCAGGGGCACCACTCATCAGCCCCAGCATTTT	CSAIRGTTHQPQHF
15	TRBV14	-	-	TRBJ2-5	TGTGCCAGCAGCCAAGATCTTTTAGGGTTGGAGACCCAGTACTTC	CASSQDLLGLETQYF
19	TRBV6-5	-	few	TRBJ2-3	TGTGCCAGCAGTTCCATTCGCGGGGGGAGGGGGCCTATCACAGATACGCAGTATTTT	CASSSIRGGRGPITDTQYF
14	TRBV20-1	-	-	TRBJ2-7	TGCAGTGCTAGAGATAGCGCAGGGCCTGGGTTCGCGTACTTC	CSARDSAGPGFAYF
16	TRBV12-3/TRBV12-4	-	few	TRBJ2-7	TGTGCCAGCAGGCTAGGGGGGGGGGACAGTTCCTACGAGCAGTACTTC	CASRLGGGDSSYEQYF
13	TRBV29-1	-	-	TRBJ1-2	TGCAGCGTTGAAGGGGGGAGAGTAGGACTCTACACCTTC	CSVEGGRVGLYTF
14	TRBV19	-	-	TRBJ1-2	TGTGCCAGTAGCTCAAACATCAGGGGCTATGGCTACACCTTC	CASSSNIRGYGYTF
18	TRBV11-2	-	-	TRBJ1-1	TGTGCCAGCAGTCTAAGATATTTGCAGGGTAAGGGGAGCACTGAAGCTTTCTTT	CASSLRYLQGKGSTEAFF
19	TRBV27	TRBD2	few	TRBJ2-2	TGTGCCAGCAGTCGGAGAGGGCTAGCGGGAGTCAAGAACACCGGGGAGCTGTTTTTT	CASSRRGLAGVKNTGELFF
13	TRBV5-1	-	many	TRBJ2-7	TGCGCCAGCAGCTTCGGTAGCAGGTACGAGCAGTACTTC	CASSFGSRYEQYF
15	TRBV7-7	-	few	TRBJ2-3	TGTGCTAGCAGCACAGGGGACTCCAACACAGATACGCAGTATTTT	CASSTGDSNTDTQYF
14	TRBV6-2/TRBV6-3	-	-	TRBJ2-3	TGTGCCAGCAGTTTTCGGCTAGTCGGAGATACGCAGTATTTT	CASSFRLVGDTQYF
15	TRBV7-2	TRBD2	-	TRBJ2-3	TGTGCCAGCAGCTTAGTAGCGGGAAGTTCAGATACGCAGTATTTT	CASSLVAGSSDTQYF
12	TRBV20-1	-	few	TRBJ2-1	TGCAGTATGCTCCGGGGCTACAATGAGCAGTTCTTC	CSMLRGYNEQFF
17	TRBV4-3	-	-	TRBJ2-2	TGCGCCAGCAGCCAAGAGTCGGGAGCCCACCACACCGGGGAGCTGTTTTTT	CASSQESGAHHTGELFF
15	TRBV5-5	TRBD1	few	TRBJ2-2	TGTGCCAGCAGAAGGTCCGGGACAGGGGCCGGGGAGCTGTTTTTT	CASRRSGTGAGELFF
15	TRBV7-2	TRBD2	few	TRBJ2-7	TGTGCCAGCAGCGTACTAGCGGGAGGGCCGTCCGAGCAGTACTTC	CASSVLAGGPSEQYF
12	TRBV12-5	-	few	TRBJ2-7	TGTGCTAGTGTAGTGGGTGGCTCCGAGCAGTACTTC	CASVVGGSEQYF
13	TRBV27	TRBD1	-	TRBJ1-2	TGTGCCAGCGGGGGACAGACCAACTATGGCTACACCTTC	CASGGQTNYGYTF
19	TRBV2	TRBD2	-	TRBJ2-2	TGTGCCAGCAGTGAATTTTGGACTAGCGGGAGACGCAACACCGGGGAGCTGTTTTTT	CASSEFWTSGRRNTGELFF
15	TRBV27	TRBD2	many	TRBJ2-7	TGTGCCAGCAGTGCTGGACTAGCGGGAACCTACGAGCAGTACTTC	CASSAGLAGTYEQYF
17	TRBV14	TRBD2	-	TRBJ2-1	TGTGCCAGCAGCCAGGGGAGGAGCGGGGTTACCTACAATGAGCAGTTCTTC	CASSQGRSGVTYNEQFF
16	TRBV5-1	-	-	TRBJ2-1	TGCGCCAGCAGCTTGGGTGGACAGACCTCCTACAATGAGCAGTTCTTC	CASSLGGQTSYNEQFF
14	TRBV12-3/TRBV12-4	-	-	TRBJ2-3	TGTGCCAGCAGTTTAGAGCCCACCACAGATACGCAGTATTTT	CASSLEPTTDTQYF
12	TRBV20-1	-	-	TRBJ2-3	TGCAGTGCTCCTTACCACACAGATACGCAGTATTTT	CSAPYHTDTQYF
14	TRBV18	-	few	TRBJ1-2	TGTGCCAGCTCACCACCTTTCGCAGACTATGGCTACACCTTC	CASSPPFADYGYTF
15	TRBV28	-	-	TRBJ2-7	TGTGCCAGCAGTTTGGACGGGAGGACGGGGGCCGAGCAGTACTTC	CASSLDGRTGAEQYF
16	TRBV20-1	-	-	TRBJ2-1	TGCAGTGCTGGCGGCTGGGGGGGCTCTGCCTACAATGAGCAGTTCTTC	CSAGGWGGSAYNEQFF
14	TRBV2	-	-	TRBJ2-3	TGTGCCAGCCTTTCTGGACTACCCACAGATACGCAGTATTTT	CASLSGLPTDTQYF
12	TRBV20-1	-	few	TRBJ2-3	TGCACCACAGGGGCGGGAGACGGGACGGGGTATTTT	CTTGAGDGTGYF
14	TRBV7-2	-	few	TRBJ2-7	TGTGCCAGCAGCGAGGGATTAACTCGGGACGAGCAGTACTTC	CASSEGLTRDEQYF
14	TRBV20-1	TRBD2	-	TRBJ2-5	TGCAGTGCTAGCCTAGCGGGAATAAGAGAGACCCAGTACTTC	CSASLAGIRETQYF
17	TRBV27	TRBD2	-	TRBJ2-7	TGTGCCAGCAGTCCAACACTCCTAGCGGGTGGCGCCTACGAGCAGTACTTC	CASSPTLLAGGAYEQYF
15	TRBV24-1	TRBD1	-	TRBJ1-2	TGTGCCACCAGTGAGGGACAGGGAGTCAACTATGGCTACACCTTC	CATSEGQGVNYGYTF
12	TRBV12-3/TRBV12-4	-	-	TRBJ2-1	TGTGCCAGCAGAATTAGCGGCAATGAGCAGTTCTTC	CASRISGNEQFF
11	TRBV29-1	-	many	TRBJ2-5	TGCAGCGTTGAAGTCCAAGAGACCCAGTACTTC	CSVEVQETQYF
13	TRBV20-1	-	few	TRBJ1-2	TGCAGTGCTAGAGAAGGAGGATTGTATGGCTACACCTTC	CSAREGGLYGYTF
14	TRBV5-1	TRBD1	few	TRBJ2-5	TGCGCCAGCAGCGTGGACAGGCAAAAAGAGACCCAGTACTTC	CASSVDRQKETQYF
15	TRBV5-6	TRBD1	many	TRBJ2-7	TGTGCCAGCAGCGCACAGGGGATTTACTCCTACGAGCAGTACTTC	CASSAQGIYSYEQYF
12	TRBV6-6	-	-	TRBJ2-5	TGTGCCAGCAGTTACCTGGGCGGGACCCAGTACTTC	CASSYLGGTQYF
16	TRBV7-2	-	-	TRBJ1-5	TGTGCCAGCAGCTTTGACCCCTGGGAGCTGAATCAGCCCCAGCATTTT	CASSFDPWELNQPQHF
15	TRBV12-3/TRBV12-4	TRBD1	few	TRBJ2-5	TGTGCCAGCAGTTCCCAGGGGGTTCCCATAGAGACCCAGTACTTC	CASSSQGVPIETQYF
13	TRBV7-8	-	few	TRBJ2-1	TGTGCCAGCAGCTTAGAAGCTGGGGATGAGCAGTTCTTC	CASSLEAGDEQFF